Presented here are 30 T cell receptor beta chains from one specimen sequenced in a study of beta chain features in type 1 diabetes. Every isolated RNA sample was fully reverse transcribed, so sequencing captured expressed TCRB transcripts. Assay used: immunoSEQ multiplex PCR; TCRdb lists only in-frame clones, some missing. The sample has 250,000 to 400,000 clones; roughly 15% are singletons. The sequenced sample was central memory CD4+ T cells from blood. The origin of the receptors is a man aged 30-40 years in good health.

A few counts support this clone. V is TRBV6-5 and J is TRBJ2-4; a possible D gene is TRBD2 (5 bases). The CDR3 extends over 14 amino acids. The germline gives CDR1 MNHEY, CDR2 SVGAGI. Trimming took off 5 bases at V and 7 bases at J, with 15 bases between the two ends. CDR3 in amino acids: CASSVARSGNIQYF. Here the CDR3 DNA reads TGTGCCAGCAGTGTAGCCAGATCGGGGAACATTCAGTACTTC.

This clone was observed many times. The chain joins TRBV7-9 to TRBJ2-3, with D unclear. The germline V gene encodes CDR1 SEHNR and CDR2 FQNEAQ (reference sequence). V was cut by 6 bases and J by 0 bases, with 10 bases left in between. CDR3 length: 14 amino acids. The CDR3 DNA sequence: TGTGCCAGCAGGCCACCGATTAGCACAGATACGCAGTATTTT. Translated, it gives CASRPPISTDTQYF. Complete variable domain (other parts from reference TRBV7-9 and TRBJ2-3): DTGVSQNPRHKITKRGQNVTFRCDPISEHNRLYWYRQTLGQGPEFLTYFQNEAQLEKSRLLSDRFSAERPKGSFSTLEIQRTEQGDSAMYLCASRPPISTDTQYFGPGTRLTVL.

There are a few counts of this clone. This sample also contains other DNA sequences that code for the same CDR3. The genes are TRBV10-3 and TRBJ1-1, with a tentative D call TRBD1 (6 bases). The CDR3 covers 13 residues. With 3 bases removed from V and 2 bases from J, the gap between germline ends came to 7 bases. Germline V gene data show CDR1 as ENHRY and CDR2 as SYGVKD. The CDR3 bases are TGTGCCATCAGTGAACAGGGCAACACTGAAGCTTTCTTT. This sequence encodes CAISEQGNTEAFF.

The sample holds a few counts of this clone. The chain joins TRBV7-2 to TRBJ2-3; perhaps TRBD2 as D (5 bases). The CDR3 spans 13 residues. V was cut by 5 bases and J by 3 bases, with 9 bases left in between. CDR1 is SGHTA and CDR2 is FQGNSA in the germline V gene. The CDR3 region has the DNA TGTGCCAGCAGCGTCGTAGCGACAGATACGCAGTATTTT. Amino acids: CASSVVATDTQYF.

This clone was detected ten times or more. The gene calls are TRBV4-3 and TRBJ1-1; D ambiguous. CDR1 is LGHNA, CDR2 YSLEER, per germline. The CDR3 has 12 residues. V was cut by 5 bases and J by 6 bases, with 10 bases left in between. DNA for the CDR3: TGCGCCAGCAGCGCACGGACGGCTGAAGCTTTCTTT. This sequence encodes CASSARTAEAFF.

This clone was seen a few times. The chain is built from TRBV27 and TRBJ2-2; 7 positions agree with TRBD1. CDR3 length: 16 amino acids. The ends lost 5 bases at V and 2 bases at J; junction bases unmatched: 8. CDR1 and CDR2 from the germline V gene are MNHEY and SMNVEV (reference sequence). The CDR3 DNA follows: TGTGCCAGCAGTATAAAACAGGGGCGCAACACCGGGGAGCTGTTTTTT. Its translation: CASSIKQGRNTGELFF.

The chain has TRBV5-6 and TRBJ2-3; no clear D. V shed 4 bases and J shed 4 bases, with 13 bases lying between them. The CDR3 is 14 amino acids. Looked up from germline, CDR1 is SGHDT and CDR2 is YYEEEE. The CDR3, as DNA: TGTGCCAGCAGCCCCCCCTCTGCGGCAGATACGCAGTATTTT. Translation gives CASSPPSAADTQYF.

The CDR3: CASSESTDNTGELFF. CDR3 bases: TGTGCCAGCAGTGAATCGACAGACAACACCGGGGAGCTGTTTTTT. V gene TRBV2 combines with J gene TRBJ2-2; D is possibly TRBD1 (5 bases). In germline, CDR1 is SNHLY, CDR2 FYNNEI. The CDR3 is made up of 15 amino acids. The germline V and J ends were trimmed by 2 bases and 2 bases, with 9 bases remaining between them.

This clone was seen a few times. The chain carries TRBV19 and TRBJ1-3; D uncertain. CDR1 is LNHDA, CDR2 SQIVND, per germline (reference sequence). Between the trimmed V and J ends, which lost 8 bases and 0 bases, there was a span of 11 bases. The CDR3 runs 14 residues. The CDR3 is CASALDTSGNTIYF. The CDR3 nucleotides are TGTGCCAGTGCCCTCGACACCTCTGGAAACACCATATATTTT. Complete variable domain (other parts from reference TRBV19 and TRBJ1-3): DGGITQSPKYLFRKEGQNVTLSCEQNLNHDAMYWYRQDPGQGLRLIYYSQIVNDFQKGDIAEGYSVSREKKESFPLTVTSAQKNPTAFYLCASALDTSGNTIYFGEGSWLTVV.

This clone was seen repeatedly, ten times or more. This CDR3 is also generated by other DNA sequences in the sample. In nucleotides, the CDR3 is TGCGCCAGCAGCCAAGATCTAGGGGGCACTGAAGCTTTCTTT. Amino acid sequence: CASSQDLGGTEAFF. V gene TRBV4-3 combines with J gene TRBJ1-1; D is perhaps TRBD1 (6 bases). The CDR3 is made up of 14 amino acids. Trimming pared 0 bases from V and 4 bases from J, leaving 9 bases between. The germline gives CDR1 LGHNA, CDR2 YSLEER.

In the case of this clone: A single base is all that separates this from a far larger clone, so a read error is likely. J is TRBJ2-5 and V is TRBV7-7; TRBD2 agrees at 8 bases. Germline CDR1 SSHAT, CDR2 FNYEAQ (reference sequence). This CDR3 has 17 amino acids. The V gene end was trimmed by 5 bases and the J gene end by 3 bases; junction bases not matched to a gene: 14. The CDR3 DNA sequence: TGTGCCAGCAGCCGCGTGTCCTCCGGGGGGGCTAAAGAGACCCAGTACTTC. Its translation is CASSRVSSGGAKETQYF.

The chain joins TRBV27 to TRBJ2-5; D is perhaps TRBD2 (5 bases). Looked up from germline, CDR1 is MNHEY and CDR2 is SMNVEV (reference sequence). This CDR3 has 13 amino acids. Deletions cut 10 bases from V and 5 bases from J, with 17 bases between. CDR3 sequence (DNA): TGTGCCACCATAGGACTGGTCGGGGAGACCCAGTACTTC. Translating it yields CATIGLVGETQYF.

CDR3 protein: CACGAISRANQPQHF. CDR3 sequence (DNA): TGTGCCTGCGGGGCTATTTCCAGGGCAAACCAGCCCCAGCATTTT. The gene calls are TRBV6-5 and TRBJ1-5, with a tentative D call TRBD1 (5 bases). Germline CDR1 MNHEY, CDR2 SVGAGI. V gave up 11 bases and J gave up 7 bases, with 24 bases separating them. This CDR3 is built from 15 residues.

The gene calls are TRBV30 and TRBJ1-5; D call uncertain. CDR3 length: 15 amino acids. The germline V gene has CDR1 GTSNPN and CDR2 SVGIG (reference sequence). Trimming removed 2 bases from V and 2 bases from J, with 13 bases in between. CDR3 sequence: CAWSPPVSRNQPQHF. CDR3 coding DNA: TGTGCCTGGAGTCCTCCCGTCAGTCGCAATCAGCCCCAGCATTTT.

The CDR3 region has the DNA TGTGCCAGCAGTATCCTAGCGGGCCCGGGGGAGCAGTACGTC. This gives the protein CASSILAGPGEQYV. This sequence joins TRBV6-6 and TRBJ2-7, with 8 bases identical to TRBD2. The CDR3 is 14 amino acids. Trimming cost V 5 bases and J 7 bases; bases outside gene matches: 10. Germline CDR1 MNHNY, CDR2 SVGAGI (reference sequence).

The V and J genes are TRBV7-2 and TRBJ2-3; perhaps TRBD1 as D (5 bases). Germline-derived CDR1 and CDR2 are SGHTA and FQGNSA. The CDR3 extends over 15 amino acids. V was pared by 5 bases and J by 1 base, with 13 bases between. The CDR3 loop is CASSQARAGTDTQYF. CDR3 bases: TGTGCCAGCAGCCAGGCCAGGGCCGGCACAGATACGCAGTATTTT.

V gene TRBV6-5 combines with J gene TRBJ1-5; D gene unclear. The V end lost 8 bases, the J end lost 3 bases, and 11 bases lay between the germline ends. CDR1 and CDR2 (germline): MNHEY, SVGAGI. CDR3 length: 13 amino acids. The CDR3 sequence is CASCINSNQPQHF. The CDR3 coding sequence is TGTGCCAGCTGTATTAACTCCAATCAGCCCCAGCATTTT.

A few counts support this clone. The rearrangement uses TRBV11-1 and TRBJ2-3; D gene uncertain. V was trimmed by 4 bases and J by 5 bases, leaving 16 bases between them. The germline V gene encodes CDR1 SGHAT and CDR2 FQDESV (reference sequence). This CDR3 is 15 amino acids long. The CDR3 DNA reads as TGTGCCAGCAGCTACCCCTGGATCGGCGGAGATACGCAGTATTTT. The encoded protein is CASSYPWIGGDTQYF.

The chain is built from TRBV18 and TRBJ1-3, with D possibly being TRBD1 (6 bases). The V end lost 0 bases, the J end lost 8 bases, and 11 bases lay between the germline ends. Looked up from germline, CDR1 is KGHSH and CDR2 is LQKENI. This CDR3 has 14 residues. The CDR3 loop reads CASSPPNRADTIYF. As DNA, the CDR3 is TGTGCCAGCTCACCACCCAACAGGGCGGACACCATATATTTT.

This clone was counted between two and nine times. The genes are TRBV5-1 and TRBJ2-1; 8 bases are a match to TRBD2. Germline-derived CDR1 and CDR2 are SGHRS and YFSETQ. The CDR3 is 14 amino acids. Trimming took 3 bases from V and 9 from J; bases not matched to a gene: 8. Written as DNA, the CDR3 is TGCGCCAGCAGCTCGGCCCAGCGGGAGTTTGAGCAGTTCTTC. Translating gives CASSSAQREFEQFF.

The chain joins TRBV6-6 to TRBJ1-5; 7 bases align to TRBD1. From germline, CDR1 is MNHNY and CDR2 SVGAGI (reference sequence). J gave up 2 bases and V 7 bases, and 2 bases lay outside the gene matches. CDR3 size: 13 residues. Here the CDR3 reads CASNDRGNQPQHF. The CDR3 DNA follows: TGTGCCAGCAACGACAGGGGCAATCAGCCCCAGCATTTT.

This clone was recorded once. V and J are TRBV27 and TRBJ1-5; 9 nucleotides align to TRBD1. This CDR3 is built from 15 residues. V lost 4 bases, J lost 9 bases, and 10 bases stayed unmatched. CDR1 is MNHEY, CDR2 SMNVEV, per germline (reference sequence). CDR3: CASSSGGQGTRPQHF. CDR3 in DNA: TGTGCCAGCAGTTCAGGGGGACAGGGAACGAGGCCCCAGCATTTT.

The chain joins TRBV19 to TRBJ2-5, with unresolved D. Germline CDR1 is LNHDA and CDR2 is SQIVND (reference sequence). Between the trimmed V and J ends, which lost 5 bases and 1 base, there was a span of 11 bases. The CDR3 is 14 amino acids. The CDR3 nucleotides read TGTGCCAGTAGTGAGGTGGGGTTCCAAGAGACCCAGTACTTC. Translated, it gives CASSEVGFQETQYF.

The rearrangement links TRBV11-3 to TRBJ1-1, with 7 nucleotides matching TRBD1. Germline lookup yields CDR1 SGHNT and CDR2 YENEEA. This CDR3 region has 15 residues. Germline trimming cut 1 base from V and 1 base from J; bases unmatched to any gene: 3. CDR3 sequence reads: CASSLGGQRNTEAFF. CDR3 bases: TGTGCCAGCAGCTTAGGGGGACAGAGGAACACTGAAGCTTTCTTT.

This chain joins TRBV27 and TRBJ2-6, with 7 nucleotides matching TRBD2. J lost 0 bases, V lost 1 base, and 6 bases had no gene match. CDR3 length: 18 residues. From germline, CDR1 is MNHEY and CDR2 SMNVEV (reference sequence). CDR3: CASSLLVAGSSGANVLTF. DNA for the CDR3: TGTGCCAGCAGTTTATTGGTAGCGGGTTCCTCTGGGGCCAACGTCCTGACTTTC. The entire variable domain, with the rest obtained from reference TRBV27 and TRBJ2-6, is as follows: EAQVTQNPRYLITVTGKKLTVTCSQNMNHEYMSWYRQDPGLGLRQIYYSMNVEVTDKGDVPEGYKVSRKEKRNFPLILESPSPNQTSLYFCASSLLVAGSSGANVLTFGAGSRLTVL.

Points on this clone: Relative to the germline gene, one junction end is altered; a read error may explain this. The chain couples TRBV10-3 to TRBJ2-7; possible D gene TRBD2, 5 bases. From germline, CDR1 is ENHRY and CDR2 SYGVKD. There are 12 residues in the CDR3. CDR3 nucleotide sequence: TGTGCCAGCAGTTCCGGGACCTACGAGCAGTACTTC. Its protein is CASSSGTYEQYF.

The sample holds a few counts of this clone. The J gene is TRBJ2-1, the V gene TRBV11-3, with D possibly being TRBD2 (6 bases). This CDR3 contains 14 residues. With 3 bases removed from V and 0 bases from J, the gap between germline ends came to 6 bases. Per the germline V gene, CDR1 is SGHNT and CDR2 is YENEEA. Written as DNA, the CDR3 is TGTGCCAGCAGCTTGACTAGCTCCTACAATGAGCAGTTCTTC. It yields the protein CASSLTSSYNEQFF. Based on the CDR3 plus reference TRBV11-3 and TRBJ2-1, the full variable domain is EAGVVQSPRYKIIEKKQPVAFWCNPISGHNTLYWYLQNLGQGPELLIRYENEEAVDDSQLPKDRFSAERLKGVDSTLKIQPAELGDSAVYLCASSLTSSYNEQFFGPGTRLTVL.

A few counts support this clone. V gene TRBV5-1 combines with J gene TRBJ1-2; no clear D gene. Between the trimmed V and J ends, which lost 0 bases and 8 bases, there was a span of 11 bases. There are 13 residues in the CDR3. Germline CDR1 reads SGHRS; CDR2 reads YFSETQ. CDR3 nucleotide sequence: TGCGCCAGCAGCTTGGAGTCGTTTAAGGGCTACACCTTC. It translates to CASSLESFKGYTF.

A single count supports this clone. Compared with germline, one end of the junction differs, possibly owing to a read error. This chain uses TRBV7-8 with TRBJ2-3; D ambiguous. CDR1 and CDR2 (germline): SGHVS, FQNEAQ. The CDR3 totals 11 residues. CDR3 bases: TGTGCCAACAGCTTAGTAGATACGCAGTATTTT. The encoded protein is CANSLVDTQYF.

This clone was picked up many times. V usage is TRBV23-1 and J usage is TRBJ1-1; 7 bases map to TRBD1. TRBV23-1 is flagged as an ORF with uncertain function. Losses at the gene ends were 4 bases for V and 2 bases for J; bases not matched to a gene: 10. The CDR3 runs 16 residues. DNA for the CDR3: TGCGCCAGCAGTCCCCGGGACAGTTCCCTCAACACTGAAGCTTTCTTT. As protein: CASSPRDSSLNTEAFF.